Presented here are 24 T cell receptor beta chains from one specimen sequenced in a study of shared clonotypes between healthy human individuals. This table comes from immunoSEQ multiplex PCR, and its TCRdb copy is limited to in-frame clones, with some not included. The sample records roughly 2.5 million clones, roughly 92% being singletons. The specimen was naive CD4+ T cells sorted from blood. Subset here: CD45RA+ positively selected. All receptors come from a man aged 18-30 years in good health.

The chain links TRBV4-1 to TRBJ1-6; tentatively, D is TRBD1 (6 bases). The CDR3 loop spans 15 amino acids. The germline CDR1 and CDR2 sequences are MGHRA and YSYEKL. The V end lost 3 bases, the J end lost 7 bases, and 13 bases lay between the germline ends. CDR3 residues: CASSQPLRGNSPLHF. The CDR3 DNA follows: TGCGCCAGCAGCCAGCCTCTCAGGGGAAATTCACCCCTCCACTTT.

CDR3 loop: CASSQTGSSNQPQHF. DNA of the CDR3: TGTGCCAGCAGCCAGACAGGGTCCAGCAATCAGCCCCAGCATTTT. This chain joins TRBV5-6 and TRBJ1-5, with TRBD1 identical over 7 bases. The CDR3 has 15 residues. Germline lookup yields CDR1 SGHDT and CDR2 YYEEEE. V trimming: 4 bases; J trimming: 1 base; junction bases outside the gene matches: 5.

This clone was observed a handful of times. Additional DNA sequences in this sample encode the identical CDR3. CDR3 nucleotide sequence: TGTGCCAGCTCACCGGCGGATCAAGAGACCCAGTACTTC. It is translated as CASSPADQETQYF. The rearrangement links TRBV18 to TRBJ2-5; D unclear. The CDR3 sequence is 13 residues long. V lost 3 bases and J lost 2, with 7 bases in between. Germline V gene sequence: CDR1 KGHSH, CDR2 LQKENI.

This clone was seen a few times. CDR3 bases: TGTGCCAGCAGCCTAACTGGGTCTACGGATTCACCCCTCCACTTT. Translation gives CASSLTGSTDSPLHF. The chain employs TRBV7-9 and TRBJ1-6; D gene unclear. The CDR3 is 15 residues long. V dropped 5 bases and J dropped 8 bases, with 16 bases sitting between them. Germline CDR1 is SEHNR and CDR2 is FQNEAQ (reference sequence).

Note on this clone: Other DNA sequences from this sample encode an identical CDR3 as well. This chain links TRBV5-4 with TRBJ2-6; D is unresolved. Germline values: CDR1 SGHNT, CDR2 YYREEE (reference sequence). V shed 0 bases and J shed 1 base, with 2 bases lying between them. The CDR3 spans 14 residues. CDR3 DNA sequence: TGTGCCAGCAGCTTGGGTTCTGGGGCCAACGTCCTGACTTTC. Protein product: CASSLGSGANVLTF. The full variable domain, its missing parts supplied by reference TRBV5-4 and TRBJ2-6, is ETGVTQSPTHLIKTRGQQVTLRCSSQSGHNTVSWYQQALGQGPQFIFQYYREEENGRGNFPPRFSGLQFPNYSSELNVNALELDDSALYLCASSLGSGANVLTFGAGSRLTVL.

V is TRBV28 and J is TRBJ2-2; D remains ambiguous. The CDR3 runs to 12 residues. The V gene's germline CDR1 is MDHEN and CDR2 SYDVKM. With 6 bases removed from V and 1 base from J, the gap between germline ends came to 3 bases. This chain's CDR3 is CASRENTGELFF. DNA of the CDR3: TGTGCCAGCAGGGAGAACACCGGGGAGCTGTTTTTT.

J is TRBJ2-7 and V is TRBV5-8; 7 bases line up with TRBD1. Losses at the gene ends were 4 bases for V and 2 bases for J; bases not matched to a gene: 6. This CDR3 has 14 residues. Germline loops: CDR1 SGHTS, CDR2 YDEGEE. For the CDR3, the DNA is TGTGCCAGCAGCCCCCCCGACAGGGCCTACGAGCAGTACTTC. It translates to CASSPPDRAYEQYF.

This chain joins TRBV19 and TRBJ1-2; 9 nucleotides agree with TRBD1. The CDR3 runs to 14 residues. The trim removed 4 bases at V and 6 bases at J, leaving 6 bases unmatched. Germline values: CDR1 LNHDA, CDR2 SQIVND (reference sequence). The CDR3 region is CASSTEGTGNGYTF. The CDR3 region has the DNA TGTGCCAGTAGTACCGAGGGGACAGGGAATGGCTACACCTTC.

V gene TRBV30 combines with J gene TRBJ2-3; D not resolved. V shed 4 bases and J shed 2 bases, with 10 bases lying between them. This CDR3 spans 13 amino acids. Germline loops: CDR1 GTSNPN, CDR2 SVGIG (reference sequence). The DNA of the CDR3 is TGTGCCTGGACCCACCTTATCACAGATACGCAGTATTTT. It codes for CAWTHLITDTQYF.

The chain combines TRBV6-1 with TRBJ2-1; 10 bases match TRBD2. V dropped 3 bases and J dropped 9; count of bases not matched to a gene: 5. There are 14 residues in the CDR3. Germline V gene sequence: CDR1 MNHNS, CDR2 SASEGT. CDR3 coding DNA: TGTGCCAGCAGTGACCAGCGGGGGGGTGGTGAGCAGTTCTTC. Protein: CASSDQRGGGEQFF.

The chain joins TRBV7-6 to TRBJ2-1; D is possibly TRBD1 (5 bases). V lost 5 bases, J lost 15 bases, and 20 bases lay in between. The CDR3 sequence is 13 residues long. In germline, CDR1 is SGHVS, CDR2 FNYEAQ. The CDR3: CASSADPTVARFF. The CDR3 DNA sequence: TGTGCCAGCAGCGCCGACCCGACAGTTGCGAGGTTCTTC.

J is TRBJ2-5 and V is TRBV6-5; maybe TRBD1 (5 bases). The tail of the sequence fits TRBJ2-7 better, so the J call may be wrong. Germline lookup yields CDR1 MNHEY and CDR2 SVGAGI. This CDR3 has 14 residues. As DNA, the CDR3 is TGTGCCAGCAGTTACATCAGGGACTCCTACGAGCAGTACTTC. As protein: CASSYIRDSYEQYF.

The V call is TRBV7-2, the J call TRBJ1-2; no clear D gene. The CDR3 runs 14 residues. CDR1 is SGHTA and CDR2 is FQGNSA in the germline V gene. Trimming removed 3 bases at V and 5 bases at J, with 13 bases between. The chain's CDR3 is CASSFFRGTYGYTF. CDR3 nucleotides: TGTGCCAGCAGCTTTTTCCGGGGTACATATGGCTACACCTTC.

CDR3 residues: CASSLRRQGDGYTF. The CDR3 DNA reads as TGTGCCAGCAGCTTAAGAAGGCAGGGGGATGGCTACACCTTC. This chain uses TRBV7-2 with TRBJ1-2; 7 bases align to TRBD1. The CDR3 loop spans 14 amino acids. Germline V gene data show CDR1 as SGHTA and CDR2 as FQGNSA. Unmatched junction bases numbered 6, after V lost 2 bases and J lost 6 bases.

Written as DNA, the CDR3 is TGCGCCAGCAGCCAAGATCGGACAGGGGGAGGCTACACCTTC. Translating it yields CASSQDRTGGGYTF. The chain recombines TRBV4-1 with TRBJ1-2; TRBD1 matches at 10 bases. Germline V gene lookup returns CDR1 MGHRA and CDR2 YSYEKL. The J segment lost 8 bases and the V segment lost 0 bases, leaving 3 bases of the junction unmatched. This CDR3 spans 14 amino acids.

Turning to this clone: This CDR3 is also generated by other DNA sequences in the sample. This sequence joins TRBV7-2 and TRBJ1-3; no clear D gene. Germline CDR1 and CDR2: SGHTA and FQGNSA. The CDR3 length is 13 residues. The V gene lost 5 bases and the J gene lost 0 bases, with 5 bases spanning the gap. The CDR3 protein is CASSRSSGNTIYF. The DNA of the CDR3 is TGTGCCAGCAGCAGGAGCTCTGGAAACACCATATATTTT.

The V and J genes are TRBV2 and TRBJ2-5; TRBD1 or TRBD2 may be the D gene (5 bases each). CDR1 and CDR2 (germline): SNHLY, FYNNEI. With 6 bases removed from V and 5 bases from J, the gap between germline ends came to 19 bases. This CDR3 spans 15 amino acids. CDR3: CASSQTRGGLETQYF. DNA of the CDR3: TGTGCCAGCAGCCAAACCCGGGGCGGGCTGGAGACCCAGTACTTC.

This rearrangement joins TRBV18 to TRBJ2-7; possibly TRBD1 or TRBD2 for D (5 bases each). CDR3 length equals 15 residues. CDR1 and CDR2 (germline): KGHSH, LQKENI. The ends were cut back, 4 bases at V and 0 bases at J, with 13 bases in the middle. As DNA, the CDR3 is TGTGCCAGCTCACAGATGAGGGGCCCCTCCTACGAGCAGTACTTC. It translates to CASSQMRGPSYEQYF.

V is TRBV7-8 and J is TRBJ1-1; a weak D match, TRBD1 (6 bases). The CDR3 is made up of 15 amino acids. CDR1 SGHVS and CDR2 FQNEAQ come from the germline V gene. Deletions cut 5 bases from V and 1 base from J, with 14 bases between. In DNA, the CDR3 is TGTGCCAGCAGCCCCGACAGGCCACCGAACACTGAAGCTTTCTTT. Its translation is CASSPDRPPNTEAFF.

The chain joins TRBV28 to TRBJ2-3, with 8 bases that match TRBD1. J lost 2 bases, V lost 8 bases, and 18 bases had no gene match. CDR1 is MDHEN and CDR2 is SYDVKM in the germline V gene. There are 18 residues in the CDR3. CDR3 sequence: CASYTGGVSRLDTDTQYF. The CDR3 bases are TGTGCCAGCTACACAGGGGGAGTAAGCAGACTGGACACAGATACGCAGTATTTT.

The J gene is TRBJ1-4, the V gene TRBV5-1; D possibly corresponds to TRBD1 (5 bases). Germline-derived CDR1 and CDR2 are SGHRS and YFSETQ. This CDR3 is built from 15 residues. V was cut by 5 bases and J by 2 bases, with 13 bases left in between. CDR3: CASRKARETNEKLFF. The CDR3 DNA reads as TGCGCCAGCAGAAAAGCCAGGGAGACTAATGAAAAACTGTTTTTT. The entire variable domain, with the rest obtained from reference TRBV5-1 and TRBJ1-4, is as follows: KAGVTQTPRYLIKTRGQQVTLSCSPISGHRSVSWYQQTPGQGLQFLFEYFSETQRNKGNFPGRFSGRQFSNSRSEMNVSTLELGDSALYLCASRKARETNEKLFFGSGTQLSVL.

The chain is built from TRBV10-3 and TRBJ2-7; 10 bases are shared with TRBD1. This CDR3 is built from 14 residues. V shed 9 bases and J 2 bases; nucleotides not matched to a gene: 7. The germline V gene has CDR1 ENHRY and CDR2 SYGVKD. Written as DNA, the CDR3 is TGTGCCATTACCTCGGGACAGGGGCCCTACGAGCAGTACTTC. Translating gives CAITSGQGPYEQYF.

The chain is built from TRBV7-9 and TRBJ1-1; 7 nucleotides align to TRBD1. V lost 1 base, J lost 1 base, and 6 bases stayed unmatched. Germline V lookup: CDR1 SEHNR, CDR2 FQNEAQ (reference sequence). This CDR3 is 16 amino acids long. CDR3 residues: CASSLGTGDKNTEAFF. CDR3 nucleotides: TGTGCCAGCAGCTTAGGCACAGGGGACAAGAACACTGAAGCTTTCTTT.

The chain uses TRBV5-1 and TRBJ2-3, with 8 bases aligning to TRBD1. This CDR3 region has 16 residues. The ends lost 4 bases at V and 3 bases at J; junction bases unmatched: 10. Per germline, CDR1 SGHRS and CDR2 YFSETQ. The DNA for the CDR3 is TGCGCCAGCAGCCTGGCCGGGACAGGAGTAACAGATACGCAGTATTTT. The encoded protein is CASSLAGTGVTDTQYF.